This T cell receptor beta chain came from a study of cytomegalovirus exposure and HLA in healthy donors. General study points: Cytomegalovirus-associated TCR beta chains were listed, numbering approximately 150. A few CMV-associated chains were confirmed in vitro to be specific for CMV antigens.

Clones were sequenced by immunoSEQ multiplex PCR, and TCRdb holds only the in-frame ones, with some missing. The table records about 120,000 clones, more than 75% of them present only once. As to this clone: No antigen is known for it.

After removal of 2 bases from V and 4 bases from J, the junction contained 0 bases not matched to a gene. Germline V lookup: CDR1 MRHNA, CDR2 SNTAGT. The CDR3 is 14 amino acids. Sequencing was done on a sample of PBMCs. The genes are TRBV6-4 and TRBJ2-2; 8 bases are shared with TRBD2. The clonotype was recovered from a woman in her twenties or thirties in good health and CMV-seropositive. The CDR3 loop reads CASSDSGGTGELFF. CDR3 in DNA: TGTGCCAGCAGTGACAGCGGGGGCACCGGGGAGCTGTTTTTT.